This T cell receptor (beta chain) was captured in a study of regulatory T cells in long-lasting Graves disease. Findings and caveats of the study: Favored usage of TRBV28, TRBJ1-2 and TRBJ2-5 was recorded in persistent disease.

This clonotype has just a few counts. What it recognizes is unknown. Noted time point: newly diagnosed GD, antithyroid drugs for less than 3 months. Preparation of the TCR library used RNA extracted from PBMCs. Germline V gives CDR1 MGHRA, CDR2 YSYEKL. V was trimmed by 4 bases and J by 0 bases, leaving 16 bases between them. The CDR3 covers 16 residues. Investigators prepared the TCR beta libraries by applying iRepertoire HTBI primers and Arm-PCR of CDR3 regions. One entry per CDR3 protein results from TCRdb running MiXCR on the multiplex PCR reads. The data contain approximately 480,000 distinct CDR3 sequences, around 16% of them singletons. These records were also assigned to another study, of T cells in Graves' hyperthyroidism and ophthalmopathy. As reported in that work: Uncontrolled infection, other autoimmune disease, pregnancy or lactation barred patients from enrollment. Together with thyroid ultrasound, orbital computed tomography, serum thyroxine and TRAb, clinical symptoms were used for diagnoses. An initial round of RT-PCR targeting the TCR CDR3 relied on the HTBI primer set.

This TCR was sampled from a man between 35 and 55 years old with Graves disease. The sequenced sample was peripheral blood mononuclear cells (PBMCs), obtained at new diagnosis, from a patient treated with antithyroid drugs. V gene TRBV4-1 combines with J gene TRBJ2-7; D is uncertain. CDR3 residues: CASSRSDVLSSYEQYF. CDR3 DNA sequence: TGCGCCAGCAGCCGATCGGACGTCCTAAGCTCCTACGAGCAGTACTTC.